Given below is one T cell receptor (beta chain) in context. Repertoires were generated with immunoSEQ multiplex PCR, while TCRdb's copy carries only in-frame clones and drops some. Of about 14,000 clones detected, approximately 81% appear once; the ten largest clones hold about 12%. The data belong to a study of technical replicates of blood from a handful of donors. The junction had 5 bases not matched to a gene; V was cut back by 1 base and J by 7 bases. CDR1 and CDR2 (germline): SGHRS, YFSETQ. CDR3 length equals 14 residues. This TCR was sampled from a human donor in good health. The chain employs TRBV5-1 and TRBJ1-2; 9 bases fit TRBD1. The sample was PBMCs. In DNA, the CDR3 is TGCGCCAGCAGCTTGATGGGACAGGGAGTTGGCTACACCTTC. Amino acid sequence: CASSLMGQGVGYTF. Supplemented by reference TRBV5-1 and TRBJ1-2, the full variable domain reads KAGVTQTPRYLIKTRGQQVTLSCSPISGHRSVSWYQQTPGQGLQFLFEYFSETQRNKGNFPGRFSGRQFSNSRSEMNVSTLELGDSALYLCASSLMGQGVGYTFGSGTRLTVV.